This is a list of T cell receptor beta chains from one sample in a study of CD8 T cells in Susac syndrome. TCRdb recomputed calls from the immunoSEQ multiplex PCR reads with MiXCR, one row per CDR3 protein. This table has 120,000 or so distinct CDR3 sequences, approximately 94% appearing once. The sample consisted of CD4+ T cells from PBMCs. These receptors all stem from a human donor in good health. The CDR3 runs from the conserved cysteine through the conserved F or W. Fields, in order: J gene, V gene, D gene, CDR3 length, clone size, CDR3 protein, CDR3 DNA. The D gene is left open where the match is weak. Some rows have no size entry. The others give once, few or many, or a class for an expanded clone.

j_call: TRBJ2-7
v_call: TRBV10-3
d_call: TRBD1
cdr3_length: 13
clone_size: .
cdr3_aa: CASADRGDYEQYF
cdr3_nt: TGTGCCAGTGCAGACAGGGGCGACTACGAGCAGTACTTC

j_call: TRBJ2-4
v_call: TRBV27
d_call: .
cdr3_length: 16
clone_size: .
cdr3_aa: CASSLSTGTHQNIQYF
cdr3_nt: TGTGCCAGCAGTTTATCGACAGGTACTCACCAAAACATTCAGTACTTC

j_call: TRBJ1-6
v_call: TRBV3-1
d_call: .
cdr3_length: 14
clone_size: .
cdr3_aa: CASSHMGTNSPLHF
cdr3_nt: TGTGCCAGCAGCCACATGGGAACCAATTCACCCCTCCACTTT

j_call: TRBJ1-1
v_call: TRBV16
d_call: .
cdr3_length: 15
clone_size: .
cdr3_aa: CASSQSSRVGTEAFF
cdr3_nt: TGTGCCAGCAGCCAATCAAGCAGGGTGGGGACTGAAGCTTTCTTT

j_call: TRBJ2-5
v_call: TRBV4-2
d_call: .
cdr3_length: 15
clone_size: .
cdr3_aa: CASSQVRDPRETQYF
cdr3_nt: TGTGCCAGCAGCCAAGTTCGAGATCCCCGGGAGACCCAGTACTTC

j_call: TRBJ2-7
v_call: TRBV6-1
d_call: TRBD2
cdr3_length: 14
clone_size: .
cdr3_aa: CASSLAGVRYEQYF
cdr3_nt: TGTGCCAGCAGTTTAGCGGGAGTACGTTACGAGCAGTACTTC

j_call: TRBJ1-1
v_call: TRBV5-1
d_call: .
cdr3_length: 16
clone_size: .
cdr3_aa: CASSLFSTTMNTEAFF
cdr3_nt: TGCGCCAGCAGCTTGTTTTCTACGACAATGAACACTGAAGCTTTCTTT

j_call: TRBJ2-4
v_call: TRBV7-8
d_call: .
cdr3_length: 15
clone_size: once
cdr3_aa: CASIPAWGAKNIQYF
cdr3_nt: TGTGCCAGCATCCCAGCCTGGGGAGCCAAAAACATTCAGTACTTC

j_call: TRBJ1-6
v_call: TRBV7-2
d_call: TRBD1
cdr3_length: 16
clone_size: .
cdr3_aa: CASSFSRQGGSSPLHF
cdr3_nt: TGTGCCAGCAGCTTTTCCCGACAGGGGGGTTCGTCACCCCTCCACTTT

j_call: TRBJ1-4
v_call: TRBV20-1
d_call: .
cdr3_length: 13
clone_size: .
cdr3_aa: CSAPAGVGEKLFF
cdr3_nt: TGCAGTGCTCCAGCTGGGGTCGGTGAAAAACTGTTTTTT

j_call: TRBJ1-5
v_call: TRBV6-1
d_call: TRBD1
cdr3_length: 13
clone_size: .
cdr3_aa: CASVDRGNQPQHF
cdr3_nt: TGTGCCAGCGTCGACAGGGGGAATCAGCCCCAGCATTTT

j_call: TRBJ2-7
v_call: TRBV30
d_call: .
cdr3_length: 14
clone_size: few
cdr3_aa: CAWSLGLVSYEQYF
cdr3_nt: TGTGCCTGGAGTTTGGGCCTAGTCTCCTACGAGCAGTACTTC

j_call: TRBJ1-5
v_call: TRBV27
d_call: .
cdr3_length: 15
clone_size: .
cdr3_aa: CASSPGTLRNQPQHF
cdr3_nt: TGTGCCAGCAGTCCAGGGACACTAAGGAATCAGCCCCAGCATTTT

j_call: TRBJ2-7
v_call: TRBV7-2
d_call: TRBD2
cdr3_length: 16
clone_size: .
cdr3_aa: CASSLLSGPSGLEQYF
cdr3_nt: TGTGCCAGCAGCTTACTTAGCGGGCCTTCCGGTTTAGAGCAGTACTTC

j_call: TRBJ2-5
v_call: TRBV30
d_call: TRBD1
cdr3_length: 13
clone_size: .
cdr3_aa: CAWATGVGETQYF
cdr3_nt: TGTGCCTGGGCGACAGGGGTTGGAGAGACCCAGTACTTC

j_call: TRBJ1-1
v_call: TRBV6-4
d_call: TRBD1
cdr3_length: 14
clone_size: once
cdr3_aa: CASRSRQGGAEAFF
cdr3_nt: TGTGCCAGCAGATCTAGACAGGGCGGCGCTGAAGCTTTCTTT

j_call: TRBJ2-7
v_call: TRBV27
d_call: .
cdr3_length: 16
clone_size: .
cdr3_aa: CASSFGHSIAPREQYF
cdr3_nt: TGTGCCAGCAGTTTCGGTCATTCGATCGCCCCGAGGGAGCAGTACTTC

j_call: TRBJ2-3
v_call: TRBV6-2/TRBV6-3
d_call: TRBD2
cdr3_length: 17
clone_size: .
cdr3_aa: CASSYSVTSGLTDTQYF
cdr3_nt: TGTGCCAGCAGTTACTCGGTAACTAGCGGTCTCACAGATACGCAGTATTTT

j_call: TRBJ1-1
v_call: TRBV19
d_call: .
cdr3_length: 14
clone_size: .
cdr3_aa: CASINLRDKWEAFF
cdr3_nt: TGTGCCAGTATCAATCTCCGGGACAAATGGGAAGCTTTCTTT

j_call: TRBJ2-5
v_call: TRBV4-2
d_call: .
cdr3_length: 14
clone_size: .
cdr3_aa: CASSRKVREETQYF
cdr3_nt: TGTGCCAGCAGCCGTAAAGTTAGGGAAGAGACCCAGTACTTC

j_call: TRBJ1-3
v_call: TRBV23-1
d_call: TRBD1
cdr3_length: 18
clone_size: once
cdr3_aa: CASSQSPGQGAHGNTIYF
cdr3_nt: TGCGCCAGCAGTCAATCGCCGGGACAGGGGGCGCATGGAAACACCATATATTTT

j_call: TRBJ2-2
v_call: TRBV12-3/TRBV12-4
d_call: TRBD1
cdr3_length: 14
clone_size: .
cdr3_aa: CASSWQQGAGELFF
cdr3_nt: TGTGCCAGCAGTTGGCAACAGGGGGCCGGGGAGCTGTTTTTT

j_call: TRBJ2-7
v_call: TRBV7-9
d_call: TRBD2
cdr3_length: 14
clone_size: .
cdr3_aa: CASRPGLAPYEQYF
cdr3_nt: TGTGCCAGCAGGCCGGGACTAGCCCCCTACGAGCAGTACTTC

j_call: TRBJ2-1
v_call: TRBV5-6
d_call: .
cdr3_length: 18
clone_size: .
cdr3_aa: CASSRGENRVGRNNEQFF
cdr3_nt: TGTGCCAGCAGCAGAGGGGAAAACAGGGTTGGTCGGAACAATGAGCAGTTCTTC

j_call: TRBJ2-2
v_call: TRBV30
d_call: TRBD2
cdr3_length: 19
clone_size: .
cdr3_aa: CAWSVGRTSGRAGAGELFF
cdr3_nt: TGTGCCTGGAGTGTAGGGCGGACTAGCGGGAGGGCCGGGGCCGGGGAGCTGTTTTTT

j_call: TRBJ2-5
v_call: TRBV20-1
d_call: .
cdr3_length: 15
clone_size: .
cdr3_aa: CSARDPQDYQETQYF
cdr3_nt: TGCAGTGCTAGAGATCCCCAGGACTACCAAGAGACCCAGTACTTC

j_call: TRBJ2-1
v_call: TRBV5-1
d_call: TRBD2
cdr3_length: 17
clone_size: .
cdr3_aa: CASSLTSGLLPPNEQFF
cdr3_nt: TGCGCCAGCAGCCTGACTAGCGGTCTTCTTCCCCCTAATGAGCAGTTCTTC

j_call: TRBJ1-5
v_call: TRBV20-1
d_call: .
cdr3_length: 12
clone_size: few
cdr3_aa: CSAGGSNQPQHF
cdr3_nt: TGCAGTGCTGGGGGTAGCAATCAGCCCCAGCATTTT

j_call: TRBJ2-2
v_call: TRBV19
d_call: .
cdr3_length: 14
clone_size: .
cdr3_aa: CASSTHANTGELFF
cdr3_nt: TGTGCCAGTAGCACACACGCAAACACCGGGGAGCTGTTTTTT

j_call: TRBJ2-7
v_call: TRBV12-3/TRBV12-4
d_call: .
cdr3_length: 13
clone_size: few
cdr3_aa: CASSRDSPYEQYF
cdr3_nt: TGTGCCAGCAGCCGGGACTCTCCCTACGAGCAGTACTTC

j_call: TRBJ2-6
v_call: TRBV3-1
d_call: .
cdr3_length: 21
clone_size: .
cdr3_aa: CASSQDEIGPLAVSGANVLTF
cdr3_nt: TGTGCCAGCAGCCAAGATGAAATTGGCCCATTGGCCGTCTCTGGGGCCAACGTCCTGACTTTC

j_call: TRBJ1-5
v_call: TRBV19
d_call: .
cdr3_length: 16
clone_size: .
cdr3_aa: CARSLPRGERRQPQHF
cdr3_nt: TGTGCCAGGAGCCTCCCTCGGGGCGAGAGGCGACAGCCCCAGCATTTT

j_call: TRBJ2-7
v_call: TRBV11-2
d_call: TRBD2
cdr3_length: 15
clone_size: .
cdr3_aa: CASSSSVAGAYEQYF
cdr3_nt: TGTGCCAGCAGCTCCTCGGTAGCGGGAGCCTACGAGCAGTACTTC

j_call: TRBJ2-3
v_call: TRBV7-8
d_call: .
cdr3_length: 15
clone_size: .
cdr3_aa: CASRSPGADTDTQYF
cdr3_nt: TGTGCCAGCAGGTCCCCAGGAGCGGACACAGATACGCAGTATTTT

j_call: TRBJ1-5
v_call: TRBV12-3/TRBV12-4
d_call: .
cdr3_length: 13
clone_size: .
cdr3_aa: CASRSNEGQPQHF
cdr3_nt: TGTGCCAGCAGGTCTAATGAGGGGCAGCCCCAGCATTTT

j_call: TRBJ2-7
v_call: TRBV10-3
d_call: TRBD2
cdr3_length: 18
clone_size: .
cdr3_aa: CASGVPGLAGEPRYEQYF
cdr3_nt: TGTGCCTCGGGTGTACCGGGACTAGCGGGAGAGCCTCGCTACGAGCAGTACTTC

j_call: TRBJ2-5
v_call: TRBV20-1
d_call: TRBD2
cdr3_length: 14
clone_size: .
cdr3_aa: CSASRGGTKETQYF
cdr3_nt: TGCAGTGCCTCGAGGGGCGGGACTAAAGAGACCCAGTACTTC

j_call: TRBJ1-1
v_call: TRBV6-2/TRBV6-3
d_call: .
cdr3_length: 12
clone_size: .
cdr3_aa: CASSIQRGRAFF
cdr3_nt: TGTGCCAGCAGTATCCAGAGGGGTCGAGCTTTCTTT

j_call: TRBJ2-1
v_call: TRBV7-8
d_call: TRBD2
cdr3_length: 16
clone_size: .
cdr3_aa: CASSSLAGGGGNEQFF
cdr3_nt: TGTGCCAGCAGCTCCCTAGCGGGAGGGGGGGGGAATGAGCAGTTCTTC

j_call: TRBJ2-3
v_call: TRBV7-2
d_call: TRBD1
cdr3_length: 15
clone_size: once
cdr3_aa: CASSRQGGTTDTQYF
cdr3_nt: TGTGCCAGCAGTCGACAGGGGGGGACCACAGATACGCAGTATTTT

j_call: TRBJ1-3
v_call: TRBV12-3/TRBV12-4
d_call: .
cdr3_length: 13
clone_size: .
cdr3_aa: CASSNWDGRTIYF
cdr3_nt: TGTGCCAGCAGTAACTGGGACGGAAGAACCATATATTTT

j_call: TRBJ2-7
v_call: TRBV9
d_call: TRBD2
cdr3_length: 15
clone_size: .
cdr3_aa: CASSPRDYSSWEQYF
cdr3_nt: TGTGCCAGCAGCCCCCGGGACTACTCCTCTTGGGAGCAGTACTTC